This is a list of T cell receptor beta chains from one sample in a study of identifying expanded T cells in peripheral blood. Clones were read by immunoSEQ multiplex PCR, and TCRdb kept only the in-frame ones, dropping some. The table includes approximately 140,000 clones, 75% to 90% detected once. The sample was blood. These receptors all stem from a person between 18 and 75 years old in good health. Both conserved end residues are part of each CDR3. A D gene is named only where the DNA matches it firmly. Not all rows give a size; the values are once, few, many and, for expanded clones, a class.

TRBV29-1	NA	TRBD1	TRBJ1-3	TGCAGCGTGGGACAGACTTACTCTGGAAACACCATATATTTT	CSVGQTYSGNTIYF
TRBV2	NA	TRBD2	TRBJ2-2	TGTGCCAGCAGTGAATACGCGGGAGGGTTTGCCGGGGAGCTGTTTTTT	CASSEYAGGFAGELFF
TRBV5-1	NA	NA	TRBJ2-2	TGCGCCAGCAGCTCTGGGTTGAAGGGCGAGGAGCTGTTTTTT	CASSSGLKGEELFF
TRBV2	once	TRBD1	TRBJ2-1	TGTGCCAGCAGTGATCTAGGACAGGGGGTCTACAATGAGCAGTTCTTC	CASSDLGQGVYNEQFF
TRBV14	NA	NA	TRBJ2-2	TGTGCCAGCAGCCAAGATTGGAACACCGGGGAGCTGTTTTTT	CASSQDWNTGELFF
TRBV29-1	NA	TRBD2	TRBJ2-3	TGCAGCGTTAGCCGAGCGGGGGGCACAGATACGCAGTATTTT	CSVSRAGGTDTQYF
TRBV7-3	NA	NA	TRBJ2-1	TGTGCCAGCAGCTTAGGGTACAATGAGCAGTTCTTC	CASSLGYNEQFF
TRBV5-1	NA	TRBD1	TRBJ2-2	TGCGCCAGCAGCTTGGACAGGGGAAACACCGGGGAGCTGTTTTTT	CASSLDRGNTGELFF
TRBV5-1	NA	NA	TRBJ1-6	TGCGCCAGCAGCTTGGTTTCAGGAAACTCACCCCTCCACTTT	CASSLVSGNSPLHF
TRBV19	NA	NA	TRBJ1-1	TGTGCCAGTAGTATAGCCGGGGGCATGAACACTGAAGCTTTCTTT	CASSIAGGMNTEAFF
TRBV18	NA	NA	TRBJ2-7	TGTGCCAGCTCACCTCAGGTATTGGTGATAGAGCAGTACTTC	CASSPQVLVIEQYF
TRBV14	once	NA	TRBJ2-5	TGTGCCAGCAAAAGACAGGATCAAGAGACCCAGTACTTC	CASKRQDQETQYF
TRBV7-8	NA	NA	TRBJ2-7	TGTGCCAGCAGCTTAGTCGACGGCAACTACGAGCAGTACTTC	CASSLVDGNYEQYF
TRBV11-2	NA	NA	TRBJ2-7	TGTGCCAGCAGCTCGGGGCAGGGTCTATCCTACGAGCAGTACTTC	CASSSGQGLSYEQYF
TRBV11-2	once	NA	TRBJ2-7	TGTGCCAGCAGCTTAGAAGGAGGGGCCCACGAGCAGTACTTC	CASSLEGGAHEQYF
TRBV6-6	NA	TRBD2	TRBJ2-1	TGTGCCAGCAGCCTACTGGCGGGAGGGCCCCATGAGCAGTTCTTC	CASSLLAGGPHEQFF
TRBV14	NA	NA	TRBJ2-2	TGTGCCAGCAGCCAAGAAGCCTTTAGGGACACCGGGGAGCTGTTTTTT	CASSQEAFRDTGELFF
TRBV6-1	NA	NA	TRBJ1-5	TGTGCCAGCAGTGCTAAGCTCCTCTCCGGGACCCCCGGGATGCAGCCCCAGCATTTT	CASSAKLLSGTPGMQPQHF
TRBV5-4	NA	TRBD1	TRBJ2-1	TGTGCCAGCAGCCCCTGGACAGGGGGCAATGAGCAGTTCTTC	CASSPWTGGNEQFF
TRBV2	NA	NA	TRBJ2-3	TGTGCCAGCAGTGACGGCTCTTTAAAAAGCACAGATACGCAGTATTTT	CASSDGSLKSTDTQYF
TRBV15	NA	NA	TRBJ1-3	TGTGCCACCAGCAGAGATAAGGGCACCGGGAACACCATATATTTT	CATSRDKGTGNTIYF
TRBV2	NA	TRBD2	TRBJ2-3	TGTGCCAGCAGTGCAGGGACTAGCGGGAGGGGTCCAGATACGCAGTATTTT	CASSAGTSGRGPDTQYF
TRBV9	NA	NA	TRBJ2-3	TGTGCCAGCAGCGTAGGAGTGGGCGTGAGAGATACGCAGTATTTT	CASSVGVGVRDTQYF
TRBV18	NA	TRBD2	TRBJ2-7	TGTGCCAGCTCACCACCGGATTTCGCGGGAGGCGAGCAGTACTTC	CASSPPDFAGGEQYF
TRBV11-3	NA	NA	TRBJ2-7	TGTGCCAGCAGCTTAGGACGGAACACCTACGAGCAGTACTTC	CASSLGRNTYEQYF
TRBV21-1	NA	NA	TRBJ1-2	TGTGCCAGCAGCAAATTGTTGGGGGCGCGTTCCAACTATGGCTACACCTTC	CASSKLLGARSNYGYTF